This TCR beta chain was identified in a study of blood T cell repertoires in COVID-19. The CDR3 extends over 15 amino acids. Germline V lookup: CDR1 SGHNT, CDR2 YYREEE (reference sequence). J lost 4 bases, V lost 4 bases, and 6 bases had no gene match. The method was immunoSEQ multiplex PCR; TCRdb's version includes in-frame clones alone and lacks a portion of them. This sample has 200,000 to 250,000 clones, with around four fifths found just once. This clone has only a few counts. This sequence joins TRBV5-4 and TRBJ2-2, with TRBD2 matching 8 bases. The sequence was collected from a woman of 80 years or more with active or convalescent COVID-19. The sample comprised peripheral blood. The CDR3 DNA follows: TGTGCCAGCAGCCCAGCGGGAGCCCCCACCGGGGAGCTGTTTTTT. It translates to CASSPAGAPTGELFF.